The present TCR beta chain was sequenced within a study of human T cells and chemical hapten exposure. Overall study context: Each patient's scalp received weekly diphenylcyclopropenone throughout the roughly 24-week study.

With respect to this clonotype: Its specificity is unknown.

The time point was: patch test 3, about 24 weeks after DPC sensitization. The treatment here: therapeutic diphenylcyclopropenone sensitization with weekly scalp DPC. Non-pregnant alopecia patients aged 18 to 70, suitable for DPC therapy. From germline, CDR1 is SGDLS and CDR2 YYNGEE. V was trimmed by 4 bases and J by 3 bases, leaving 14 bases between them. The CDR3 totals 14 residues. Study-wide results and caveats: DPC sensitization left the count of TCRs above 1 in 1000 unchanged.

In the authors' workflow: A per-sample median of about 96,000 TCRs was observed, with a range of roughly 23,224 to 700,000. TCRdb analysed the RACE reads with MiXCR anew, one entry per CDR3 protein. The V and J calls were not made by the authors but by TCRdb's processing. This table holds some 110,000 distinct CDR3 sequences, approximately 11% found once. The TCR comes from a woman aged 50 to 60 with alopecia areata. Some clones in this sample may be carry-over from other donors' samples. The sample consisted of whole blood, taken in connection with sensitization to the hapten diphenylcyclopropenone (DPC). The V and J genes are TRBV9 and TRBJ2-7, with a possible D match to TRBD1 (6 bases). This CDR3 reads CASSPGTYDYEQYF. The CDR3 region has the DNA TGTGCCAGCAGCCCCGGGACATACGACTACGAGCAGTACTTC.